A selection of T cell receptor beta chains follows, all from one sample in a study of technical replicates of blood from a few donors. Repertoires were generated with immunoSEQ multiplex PCR, while TCRdb's copy carries only in-frame clones and drops some. Found here are just over 95,000 clones, about 95% of them singletons; the top ten hold about 0.3%. What was sequenced was T cells isolated from PBMCs. Receptor source: a human donor in good health. CDR3s include the opening cysteine and the closing phenylalanine or tryptophan. D genes are given only for firm matches. Only some rows state a clone size, as once, few, many or a class for expanded clones.

clone size	D gene	V gene	CDR3 length	J gene	CDR3 protein	CDR3 DNA
.	.	TRBV10-3	17	TRBJ1-1	CAISSEGYRSMNTEAFF	TGTGCCATCAGTTCCGAGGGTTACCGGAGTATGAACACTGAAGCTTTCTTT
.	.	TRBV30	14	TRBJ2-2	CAWSVNPNTGELFF	TGTGCCTGGAGTGTAAATCCTAACACCGGGGAGCTGTTTTTT
.	.	TRBV14	14	TRBJ2-5	CASSQPSWMETQYF	TGTGCCAGCAGCCAACCTAGCTGGATGGAGACCCAGTACTTC
.	TRBD2	TRBV5-1	15	TRBJ2-2	CASSLGGGSTGELFF	TGCGCCAGCAGCCTGGGCGGGGGGAGCACCGGGGAGCTGTTTTTT
once	TRBD1	TRBV10-3	13	TRBJ2-7	CATWTGGVYEQYF	TGTGCCACCTGGACAGGGGGAGTTTACGAGCAGTACTTC
.	TRBD2	TRBV27	12	TRBJ2-1	CASSLGGRAEFF	TGTGCCAGCAGTTTGGGCGGGAGGGCAGAGTTCTTC
.	.	TRBV19	13	TRBJ1-1	CASSTQGRTEAFF	TGTGCCAGTAGTACACAGGGTCGAACTGAAGCTTTCTTT
once	TRBD1	TRBV27	15	TRBJ1-2	CASSLSGTGNYGYTF	TGTGCCAGCAGTCTCTCCGGGACAGGGAACTATGGCTACACCTTC
.	TRBD1	TRBV6-5	12	TRBJ1-1	CASTGGPTEAFF	TGTGCCAGCACAGGGGGGCCTACTGAAGCTTTCTTT
once	TRBD2	TRBV19	15	TRBJ2-5	CASGGLEAGQETQYF	TGTGCCAGCGGGGGACTAGAGGCTGGCCAAGAGACCCAGTACTTC
.	TRBD1	TRBV27	15	TRBJ2-7	CASSFVGTGTSEQYF	TGTGCCAGCAGTTTTGTGGGGACAGGGACGAGTGAGCAGTACTTC
.	TRBD2	TRBV6-1	14	TRBJ2-1	CASRGLAGGTEQFF	TGTGCCAGCAGGGGTCTAGCGGGAGGGACTGAGCAGTTCTTC
.	.	TRBV27	14	TRBJ1-2	CASSLKARASGYTF	TGTGCCAGCAGTTTAAAGGCCAGGGCAAGTGGCTACACCTTC
once	TRBD2	TRBV5-8	17	TRBJ2-3	CASSLAFGLAGGATQYF	TGTGCCAGCAGCTTGGCATTCGGACTAGCGGGAGGGGCAACGCAGTATTTT
.	.	TRBV6-5	16	TRBJ1-1	CASSYSPGAGNTEAFF	TGTGCCAGCAGTTACTCACCAGGGGCCGGGAACACTGAAGCTTTCTTT
.	TRBD1	TRBV29-1	12	TRBJ2-7	CSGQGAFYEQYF	TGCAGCGGGCAGGGGGCTTTCTACGAGCAGTACTTC
.	.	TRBV27	14	TRBJ1-1	CASSPGDGLTEAFF	TGTGCCAGCAGTCCAGGGGACGGTCTTACTGAAGCTTTCTTT
.	.	TRBV25-1	17	TRBJ1-2	CASSDLGGGGAYYGYTF	TGTGCCAGCAGTGATTTAGGTGGGGGGGGCGCTTACTATGGCTACACCTTC
.	.	TRBV6-1	15	TRBJ1-3	CATQTGTESGNTIYF	TGTGCCACCCAGACAGGAACCGAATCTGGAAACACCATATATTTT
few	.	TRBV11-2	15	TRBJ1-3	CASSFGRGTGNTIYF	TGTGCCAGCAGCTTCGGGAGGGGGACTGGAAACACCATATATTTT
.	TRBD2	TRBV7-8	15	TRBJ2-7	CASSFVLADSYEQYF	TGTGCCAGCAGCTTTGTACTAGCGGACTCCTACGAGCAGTACTTC
.	.	TRBV7-9	15	TRBJ1-4	CASSKEGATNEKLFF	TGTGCCAGCAGCAAAGAGGGAGCAACTAATGAAAAACTGTTTTTT
.	.	TRBV23-1	11	TRBJ2-2	CASGALGELFF	TGCGCCAGCGGAGCACTCGGGGAGCTGTTTTTT
.	.	TRBV12-5	13	TRBJ1-1	CASGLAIRTEAFF	TGTGCTAGTGGTTTGGCCATACGGACTGAAGCTTTCTTT
.	.	TRBV2	14	TRBJ1-1	CASIISGYGTEAFF	TGTGCCAGCATAATAAGCGGGTACGGGACTGAAGCTTTCTTT
.	.	TRBV11-1	15	TRBJ2-7	CASSFSSGSSYEQYF	TGTGCCAGCAGCTTTAGTAGCGGTAGCTCCTACGAGCAGTACTTC
.	.	TRBV5-1	15	TRBJ2-2	CASSLDGSNTGELFF	TGCGCCAGCAGCTTGGACGGGAGTAACACCGGGGAGCTGTTTTTT
.	TRBD1	TRBV30	13	TRBJ2-7	CAWSEGTVYEQYF	TGTGCCTGGAGTGAGGGGACAGTCTACGAGCAGTACTTC
.	.	TRBV27	14	TRBJ2-3	CASSLLSGTDTQYF	TGTGCCAGCAGTTTATTGTCGGGGACAGATACGCAGTATTTT
.	TRBD2	TRBV18	16	TRBJ2-7	CASSPTPGLARDEQYF	TGTGCCAGCTCACCAACTCCGGGACTAGCCAGGGACGAGCAGTACTTC